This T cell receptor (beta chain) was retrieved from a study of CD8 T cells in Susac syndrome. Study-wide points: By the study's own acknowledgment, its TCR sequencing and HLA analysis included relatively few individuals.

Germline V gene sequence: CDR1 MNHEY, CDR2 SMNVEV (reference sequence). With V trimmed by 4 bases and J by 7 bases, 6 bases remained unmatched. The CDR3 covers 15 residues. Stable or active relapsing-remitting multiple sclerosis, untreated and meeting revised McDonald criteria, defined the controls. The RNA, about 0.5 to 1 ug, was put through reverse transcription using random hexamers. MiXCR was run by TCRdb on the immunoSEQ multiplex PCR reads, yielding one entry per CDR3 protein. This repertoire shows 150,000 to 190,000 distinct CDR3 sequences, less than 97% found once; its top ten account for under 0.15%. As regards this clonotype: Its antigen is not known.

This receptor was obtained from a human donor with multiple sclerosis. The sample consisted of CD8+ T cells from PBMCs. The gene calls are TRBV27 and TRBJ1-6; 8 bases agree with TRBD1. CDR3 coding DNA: TGTGCCAGCAGTTCCGGACAGGGCTGGAATTCACCCCTCCACTTT. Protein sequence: CASSSGQGWNSPLHF.